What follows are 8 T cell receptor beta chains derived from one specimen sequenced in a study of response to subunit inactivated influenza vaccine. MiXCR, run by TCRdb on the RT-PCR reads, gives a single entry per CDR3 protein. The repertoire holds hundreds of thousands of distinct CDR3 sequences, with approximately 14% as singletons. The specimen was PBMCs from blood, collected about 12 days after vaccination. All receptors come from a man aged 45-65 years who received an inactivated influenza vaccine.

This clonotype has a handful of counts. CDR3 in amino acids: CASSTLAGVYEQYF. The CDR3 DNA is TGTGCCAGTTCGACCCTAGCGGGAGTATACGAGCAGTACTTC. The chain links TRBV6-2 or TRBV6-3 to TRBJ2-7, with 10 bases lining up with TRBD2. The CDR3 loop spans 14 amino acids. With 9 bases clipped from V and 4 bases from J, the junction kept 9 bases outside the gene matches. The germline CDR1 and CDR2 sequences are MNHEY and SVGEGT.

The CDR3 region is CASTTTWGSSYNEQFF. CDR3 sequence (DNA): TGTGCCAGCACCACGACTTGGGGTAGTTCCTACAATGAGCAGTTCTTC. This rearrangement joins TRBV7-8 to TRBJ2-1; D is ambiguous. V gave up 7 bases and J gave up 1 base, with 17 bases separating them. Germline V CDR1 and CDR2: SGHVS, FQNEAQ. The length of the CDR3 is 16 residues.

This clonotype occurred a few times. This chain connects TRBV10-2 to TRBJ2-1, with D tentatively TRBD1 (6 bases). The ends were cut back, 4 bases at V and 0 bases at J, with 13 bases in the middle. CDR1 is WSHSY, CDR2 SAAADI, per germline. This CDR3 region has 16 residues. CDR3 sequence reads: CASSVGGYTSYNEQFF. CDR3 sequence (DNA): TGCGCCAGCAGTGTAGGGGGATACACCTCCTACAATGAGCAGTTCTTC.

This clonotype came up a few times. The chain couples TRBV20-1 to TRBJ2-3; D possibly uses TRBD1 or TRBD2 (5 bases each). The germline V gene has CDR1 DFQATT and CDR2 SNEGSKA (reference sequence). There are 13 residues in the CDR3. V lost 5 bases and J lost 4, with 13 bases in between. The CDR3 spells CSAPRDPADTQYF. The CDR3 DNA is TGCAGTGCTCCGAGGGACCCCGCAGATACGCAGTATTTT.

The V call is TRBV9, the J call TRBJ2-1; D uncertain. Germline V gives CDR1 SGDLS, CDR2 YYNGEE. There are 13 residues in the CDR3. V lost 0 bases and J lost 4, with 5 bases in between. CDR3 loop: CASSVEVYNEQFF. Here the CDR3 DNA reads TGTGCCAGCAGCGTAGAAGTATACAATGAGCAGTTCTTC.

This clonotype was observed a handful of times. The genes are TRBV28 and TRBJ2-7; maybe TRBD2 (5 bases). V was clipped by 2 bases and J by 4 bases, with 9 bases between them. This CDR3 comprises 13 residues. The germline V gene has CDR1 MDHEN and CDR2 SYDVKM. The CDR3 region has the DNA TGTGCCAGCAGTTTAGGTTGGGAGTACGAGCAGTACTTC. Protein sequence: CASSLGWEYEQYF.

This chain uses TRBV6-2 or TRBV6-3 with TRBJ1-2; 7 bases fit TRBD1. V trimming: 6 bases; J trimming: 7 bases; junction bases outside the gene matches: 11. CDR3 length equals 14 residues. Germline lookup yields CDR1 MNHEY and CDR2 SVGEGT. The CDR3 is CASSRDSSLIGYTF. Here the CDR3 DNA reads TGTGCCAGCAGCCGGGACAGCTCCCTAATTGGCTACACCTTC.

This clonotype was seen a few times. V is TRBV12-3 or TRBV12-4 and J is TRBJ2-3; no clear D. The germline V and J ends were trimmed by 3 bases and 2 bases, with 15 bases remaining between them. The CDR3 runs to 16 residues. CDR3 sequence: CASSFVSRVDTDTQYF. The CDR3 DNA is TGTGCCAGCAGTTTTGTCAGCCGGGTAGACACAGATACGCAGTATTTT.